The clone carrying this T cell receptor (beta chain) was seen more than once but under ten times. Its antigen is undetermined. These data are taken from a study of cytotoxic CD8 clonotypes in ibrutinib-treated CLL. The germline V and J ends were trimmed by 4 bases and 4 bases, with 10 bases remaining between them. The CDR3 has 13 residues. Germline-derived CDR1 and CDR2 are LNHDA and SQIVND (reference sequence). Points from the study as a whole: Public clonotypes (which were uncommon) either contracted or remained stable on treatment. Clonality rose at ibrutinib response and fell back toward baseline at progression.

The planned depth of sequencing spanned 1 in 200,000 to 1 in 1 million T cells. The data were produced by immunoSEQ multiplex PCR, yet TCRdb's version contains in-frame clones alone and is incomplete. The sample holds 35,000 to 55,000 clones, around 68% seen once. This TCR was sampled from a human donor with chronic lymphocytic leukemia. The sample here was PBMCs, taken after 12 months of ibrutinib treatment. The rearrangement joins TRBV19 to TRBJ1-2, with D possibly matching TRBD1 (5 bases). The CDR3 sequence: CASSNTGLYGYTF. The CDR3 DNA reads TGTGCCAGTAGTAACACAGGCCTCTATGGCTACACCTTC.